This T cell receptor (beta chain) was observed in a study of blood T cell repertoires in COVID-19. For the study at large: Acute and convalescent COVID-19 samples came from the United States, Italy and Spain. PBMCs, B-cell-depleted T cells, or T cells provided the cDNA or gDNA that made up the material.

In germline, CDR1 is MDHEN, CDR2 SYDVKM. The CDR3 totals 16 residues. V was pared by 3 bases and J by 8 bases, with 14 bases of the junction left unmatched. Authors' methods: Researchers report that nucleated cell counts were estimated from reference gene primer amplification. Some clones are missing from TCRdb's copy, which holds only in-frame ones; the method was immunoSEQ multiplex PCR. Clone size and V and J calls were adopted from that table, with D and trimming inferred from the DNA. The table shows some 230,000 clones, with roughly 81% occurring only once. This clonotype was sampled from a man aged 50 to 59 who had recovered from COVID-19. The sequencing input was peripheral blood. This rearrangement joins TRBV28 to TRBJ1-1, with 8 bases matching TRBD1. CDR3 in amino acids: CASSFWGRGRGSEAFF. CDR3 sequence (DNA): TGTGCCAGCAGTTTTTGGGGCAGGGGGCGGGGAAGCGAAGCTTTCTTT.